The next 32 T cell receptor beta chains were all read from a single sample in a study of T-cell reconstitution after alpha-beta-depleted transplantation in children. Preparation of the TCRbeta library used unique molecular identifiers. From the PCR reads, TCRdb called clonotypes with MiXCR, one entry per CDR3 protein. The table lists more than 15,000 distinct CDR3 sequences, under 15% of them singletons. The sequencing used PBMCs, mostly from graft donor cells, collected 180 days after TCRalphabeta/CD19-depleted stem cell transplant. These receptors were taken from a boy under two years old who had a stem cell transplant for Wiskott-Aldrich syndrome, so the T cells may come from the graft donor.

This clonotype was recorded many times. The genes are TRBV28 and TRBJ2-7, with D tentatively TRBD1 (6 bases). Per the germline V gene, CDR1 is MDHEN and CDR2 is SYDVKM. This CDR3 has 15 residues. The germline V and J ends were trimmed by 6 bases and 2 bases, with 17 bases remaining between them. This chain's CDR3 is CASSPTGAGAYEQYF. CDR3 in DNA: TGTGCCAGCAGCCCTACTGGGGCAGGGGCCTACGAGCAGTACTTC.

This clonotype was counted many times. V is TRBV10-1 and J is TRBJ1-1; 8 nucleotides agree with TRBD1. CDR1 and CDR2 (germline): WNHNN, SYGVQD (reference sequence). V lost 6 bases to trimming and J lost 1 base; unmatched junction nucleotides: 4. This CDR3 contains 14 residues. The CDR3 spells CASRRDRRNTEAFF. The CDR3 DNA reads as TGCGCCAGCAGACGGGACAGGAGGAACACTGAAGCTTTCTTT.

V gene TRBV12-3 or TRBV12-4 combines with J gene TRBJ1-1; perhaps TRBD1 as D (5 bases). V was trimmed by 5 bases and J by 4 bases, leaving 14 bases between them. The CDR3 length is 14 residues. CDR3 protein: CASSIGTLATEAFF. CDR3 sequence (DNA): TGTGCCAGCAGTATCGGGACCCTAGCCACTGAAGCTTTCTTT.

This clonotype was detected ten times or more. This chain connects TRBV28 to TRBJ1-4; D is perhaps TRBD1 (5 bases). Trimming took 8 bases from V and 8 from J, leaving 15 bases between them. In germline, CDR1 is MDHEN, CDR2 SYDVKM. This CDR3 has 13 amino acids. This CDR3 reads CASVGRGREKLFF. CDR3 nucleotide sequence: TGTGCCAGCGTTGGGAGGGGACGCGAAAAACTGTTTTTT.

The rearrangement joins TRBV25-1 to TRBJ2-2; D might be TRBD2 (5 bases). This CDR3 is built from 15 residues. Germline V CDR1 and CDR2: MGHDK, SYGVNS. Trimming removed 3 bases from V and 4 bases from J, with 12 bases in between. DNA for the CDR3: TGTGCCAGCAGTGATCTAGCCGGGTTCACCGGGGAGCTGTTTTTT. Encoded protein: CASSDLAGFTGELFF.

This clonotype was counted only a few times. The gene calls are TRBV11-2 and TRBJ2-3; D may be TRBD2 (5 bases). CDR3 length: 16 residues. V dropped 5 bases and J dropped 4 bases, with 19 bases sitting between them. From germline, CDR1 is SGHAT and CDR2 FQNNGV. This CDR3 reads CASSHSRVIRADTQYF. The CDR3 coding sequence is TGTGCCAGCAGCCACTCGAGGGTGATTAGAGCAGATACGCAGTATTTT.

This clonotype has ten or more counts. This chain connects TRBV5-1 to TRBJ2-7, with 8 bases that match TRBD1. The germline V gene has CDR1 SGHRS and CDR2 YFSETQ. Trimming took 4 bases from V and 7 from J; bases not matched to a gene: 13. The CDR3 runs 15 residues. CDR3 loop: CASSQDSGGAGEQYF. The CDR3 nucleotides read TGCGCCAGCAGCCAGGATTCAGGGGGCGCGGGGGAGCAGTACTTC. The entire variable domain, with the rest obtained from reference TRBV5-1 and TRBJ2-7, is as follows: KAGVTQTPRYLIKTRGQQVTLSCSPISGHRSVSWYQQTPGQGLQFLFEYFSETQRNKGNFPGRFSGRQFSNSRSEMNVSTLELGDSALYLCASSQDSGGAGEQYFGPGTRLTVT.

CDR3 sequence: CASSLGLGLAGKYEQYF. The CDR3 DNA is TGCGCCAGCAGCTTGGGACTGGGGCTAGCGGGGAAGTACGAGCAGTACTTC. This chain links TRBV5-1 with TRBJ2-7; 9 nucleotides align to TRBD2. Unmatched junction bases numbered 11, after V lost 0 bases and J lost 4 bases. Germline-derived CDR1 and CDR2 are SGHRS and YFSETQ. The CDR3 loop spans 17 amino acids.

The chain joins TRBV3-1 to TRBJ2-5; tentatively, D is TRBD2 (6 bases). The CDR3 extends over 15 amino acids. V lost 1 base and J lost 7, with 16 bases in between. Looked up from germline, CDR1 is LGHDT and CDR2 is YNNKEL (reference sequence). The CDR3 loop is CASSQGGLTHATQYF. The CDR3 DNA sequence: TGTGCCAGCAGCCAAGGGGGACTCACCCATGCGACCCAGTACTTC.

This clonotype was counted ten times or more. The chain combines TRBV5-1 with TRBJ2-5; no firm D call. V gave up 0 bases and J gave up 4 bases, with 7 bases separating them. The CDR3 consists of 13 residues. Germline loops: CDR1 SGHRS, CDR2 YFSETQ. The CDR3 here is CASSLAIPETQYF. The CDR3 DNA follows: TGCGCCAGCAGCTTGGCCATTCCAGAGACCCAGTACTTC. Looking up the rest from reference TRBV5-1 and TRBJ2-5 gives the full variable domain: KAGVTQTPRYLIKTRGQQVTLSCSPISGHRSVSWYQQTPGQGLQFLFEYFSETQRNKGNFPGRFSGRQFSNSRSEMNVSTLELGDSALYLCASSLAIPETQYFGPGTRLLVL.

The chain joins TRBV7-9 to TRBJ2-7, with 9 positions matching TRBD1. V lost 0 bases and J lost 0; bases outside the gene matches: 6. The CDR3 runs to 17 residues. The V gene's germline CDR1 is SEHNR and CDR2 FQNEAQ (reference sequence). CDR3 DNA: TGTGCCAGCAGCTTAGCGACCGGGACAGGGAGCTCCTACGAGCAGTACTTC. Protein sequence: CASSLATGTGSSYEQYF.

The V gene is TRBV6-1, the J gene TRBJ1-6; D not certain. CDR1 and CDR2 (germline): MNHNS, SASEGT. With 7 bases removed from V and 7 bases from J, the gap between germline ends came to 14 bases. This CDR3 contains 14 residues. DNA of the CDR3: TGTGCCAGCAATACGGGATTCTTAAATTCACCCCTCCACTTT. Protein product: CASNTGFLNSPLHF.

This clonotype was seen at least ten times. The rearrangement uses TRBV28 and TRBJ2-1; TRBD2 matches at 8 bases. V lost 5 bases and J lost 5; bases outside the gene matches: 11. The CDR3 extends over 16 amino acids. Germline V lookup: CDR1 MDHEN, CDR2 SYDVKM. DNA of the CDR3: TGTGCCAGCAGTCCGACCGGGACTAGGATAAACAATGAGCAGTTCTTC. It codes for CASSPTGTRINNEQFF. The full variable domain, its missing parts supplied by reference TRBV28 and TRBJ2-1, is DVKVTQSSRYLVKRTGEKVFLECVQDMDHENMFWYRQDPGLGLRLIYFSYDVKMKEKGDIPEGYSVSREKKERFSLILESASTNQTSMYLCASSPTGTRINNEQFFGPGTRLTVL.

This clonotype was recorded many times. This rearrangement joins TRBV21-1 to TRBJ2-4; the table's D gene call, TRBD1, was not cross checked with the DNA. TRBV21-1 is shown as a pseudogene. The CDR3 has 20 amino acids. This CDR3 is CASSKGARGLRVGTKNIQYF. CDR3 in DNA: TGTGCCAGCAGCAAAGGGGCGAGGGGGCTTCGAGTTGGGACCAAAAACATTCAGTACTTC.

The chain recombines TRBV7-9 with TRBJ2-7, with D hard to call. The CDR3 is 13 amino acids. The V gene's germline CDR1 is SEHNR and CDR2 FQNEAQ (reference sequence). V lost 2 bases and J lost 5, with 10 bases in between. The CDR3 region is CASSLTGYDEQYF. DNA of the CDR3: TGTGCCAGCAGCTTAACCGGGTATGACGAGCAGTACTTC.

This chain joins TRBV20-1 and TRBJ2-4; maybe TRBD1 (6 bases). This CDR3 comprises 17 residues. The germline V and J ends were trimmed by 1 base and 0 bases, with 16 bases remaining between them. Germline V gene sequence: CDR1 DFQATT, CDR2 SNEGSKA (reference sequence). The CDR3 DNA reads as TGCAGTGCTAGAGCCCCCAGGGGACAACTAGCCAAAAACATTCAGTACTTC. The encoded protein is CSARAPRGQLAKNIQYF.

This clonotype turned up a few times. This chain links TRBV27 with TRBJ2-2, with D uncertain. Trimming removed 3 bases at V and 1 base at J, with 9 bases between. The CDR3 consists of 15 residues. Germline V gene data show CDR1 as MNHEY and CDR2 as SMNVEV (reference sequence). DNA for the CDR3: TGTGCCAGCAGTTTTAGCCGCTTGAACACCGGGGAGCTGTTTTTT. Translation: CASSFSRLNTGELFF.

This clonotype was seen repeatedly, ten times or more. CDR3 sequence: CASSFQGDKGELFF. Written as DNA, the CDR3 is TGTGCCAGCAGCTTCCAGGGGGATAAGGGGGAGCTGTTTTTT. This chain joins TRBV7-9 and TRBJ2-2; 7 bases are a match to TRBD1. CDR1 is SEHNR and CDR2 is FQNEAQ in the germline V gene (reference sequence). V shed 3 bases and J 8 bases; nucleotides not matched to a gene: 6. CDR3 length equals 14 residues.

This clonotype has just a few counts. The rearrangement uses TRBV20-1 and TRBJ2-7; 11 bases agree with TRBD2. Germline V lookup: CDR1 DFQATT, CDR2 SNEGSKA (reference sequence). V was clipped by 2 bases and J by 2 bases; unmatched bases: 11. The CDR3 has 17 residues. CDR3 residues: CSARLALAGGVTYEQYF. For the CDR3, the DNA is TGCAGTGCTAGATTGGCGCTAGCGGGAGGCGTCACCTACGAGCAGTACTTC.

This clonotype was detected many times. The V gene is TRBV7-9, the J gene TRBJ1-1; D gene ambiguous. Between the trimmed V and J ends, which lost 8 bases and 5 bases, there was a span of 15 bases. The CDR3 length is 13 residues. The germline gives CDR1 SEHNR, CDR2 FQNEAQ (reference sequence). As DNA, the CDR3 is TGTGCCAGCTTGAGGACGAGAGGGACTGAAGCTTTCTTT. The encoded protein is CASLRTRGTEAFF. The full variable domain, completed using reference TRBV7-9 and TRBJ1-1, is DTGVSQNPRHKITKRGQNVTFRCDPISEHNRLYWYRQTLGQGPEFLTYFQNEAQLEKSRLLSDRFSAERPKGSFSTLEIQRTEQGDSAMYLCASLRTRGTEAFFGQGTRLTVV.

This clonotype is termed medium-sized. This rearrangement joins TRBV7-9 to TRBJ2-7; D possibly corresponds to TRBD1 (6 bases). V was clipped by 0 bases and J by 0 bases, with 9 bases between them. Per germline, CDR1 SEHNR and CDR2 FQNEAQ (reference sequence). This CDR3 has 15 residues. The CDR3 is CASSLAGQNSYEQYF. CDR3 DNA sequence: TGTGCCAGCAGCTTAGCGGGACAAAACTCCTACGAGCAGTACTTC. The full variable domain, with the rest looked up from reference TRBV7-9 and TRBJ2-7, is DTGVSQNPRHKITKRGQNVTFRCDPISEHNRLYWYRQTLGQGPEFLTYFQNEAQLEKSRLLSDRFSAERPKGSFSTLEIQRTEQGDSAMYLCASSLAGQNSYEQYFGPGTRLTVT.

The chain combines TRBV7-2 with TRBJ2-1; D is unresolved. The CDR3 runs to 16 residues. Germline CDR1 is SGHTA and CDR2 is FQGNSA. Deletions cut 5 bases from V and 8 bases from J, with 22 bases between. DNA for the CDR3: TGTGCCAGCAGCCCCTTCCAGAGGAGCGTTAGGGATGAGCAGTTCTTC. Amino acids: CASSPFQRSVRDEQFF.

The table lists this clonotype with many counts. The rearrangement uses TRBV7-9 and TRBJ2-7; D assignment may be TRBD1 or TRBD2 (5 bases each). The CDR3 extends over 15 amino acids. Germline values: CDR1 SEHNR, CDR2 FQNEAQ (reference sequence). V lost 2 bases to trimming and J lost 2 bases, with 13 bases between them. CDR3 nucleotides: TGTGCCAGCAGCTTAAGGGACGGCGGAGCCTACGAGCAGTACTTC. Translating gives CASSLRDGGAYEQYF. The complete variable domain, with remaining parts taken from reference TRBV7-9 and TRBJ2-7, reads DTGVSQNPRHKITKRGQNVTFRCDPISEHNRLYWYRQTLGQGPEFLTYFQNEAQLEKSRLLSDRFSAERPKGSFSTLEIQRTEQGDSAMYLCASSLRDGGAYEQYFGPGTRLTVT.

This clonotype was counted a few times. The chain has TRBV18 and TRBJ2-4; 11 nucleotides match TRBD2. Germline-derived CDR1 and CDR2 are KGHSH and LQKENI. CDR3 length equals 15 residues. V trimming: 3 bases; J trimming: 6 bases; junction bases outside the gene matches: 4. The CDR3 coding sequence is TGTGCCAGCTCACCCGTAGCGGGAGGGAGAAACATTCAGTACTTC. Amino acids: CASSPVAGGRNIQYF.

This clonotype occurred a few times. This chain joins TRBV7-9 and TRBJ1-5; no definite D call. The CDR3 loop spans 15 amino acids. The germline CDR1 and CDR2 sequences are SEHNR and FQNEAQ (reference sequence). V lost 5 bases and J 1 base, leaving 12 bases between the germline ends. The CDR3 loop is CASSPREASNQPQHF. DNA for the CDR3: TGTGCCAGCAGCCCCCGGGAGGCAAGCAATCAGCCCCAGCATTTT. Full variable domain (remainder filled in from reference TRBV7-9 and TRBJ1-5): DTGVSQNPRHKITKRGQNVTFRCDPISEHNRLYWYRQTLGQGPEFLTYFQNEAQLEKSRLLSDRFSAERPKGSFSTLEIQRTEQGDSAMYLCASSPREASNQPQHFGDGTRLSIL.

V is TRBV5-1 and J is TRBJ2-1, with D unresolved. Trimming took 2 bases from V and 2 from J, leaving 11 bases between them. This CDR3 is built from 15 residues. In germline, CDR1 is SGHRS, CDR2 YFSETQ. This CDR3 reads CASSFPSSPYNEQFF. CDR3 nucleotides: TGCGCCAGCAGCTTTCCTAGTTCCCCCTACAATGAGCAGTTCTTC.

There are a few counts of this clonotype. The gene calls are TRBV20-1 and TRBJ2-7; D remains unclear. V was cut by 4 bases and J by 3 bases, with 4 bases left in between. This CDR3 contains 10 residues. Germline loops: CDR1 DFQATT, CDR2 SNEGSKA (reference sequence). The DNA for the CDR3 is TGCAGTGCTACGTACTACGAGCAGTACTTC. Residues: CSATYYEQYF.

This clonotype occurred many times. This chain joins TRBV5-1 and TRBJ1-2, with D hard to call. The CDR3 loop spans 12 amino acids. Germline CDR1 SGHRS, CDR2 YFSETQ. Trimming shortened V by 0 bases and J by 4 bases, and 4 bases separated the two germline ends. The CDR3 loop reads CASSLGSYGYTF. CDR3 nucleotides: TGCGCCAGCAGCTTGGGAAGCTATGGCTACACCTTC.

This clonotype was observed many times. The chain joins TRBV5-4 to TRBJ2-7, with D possibly matching TRBD2 (6 bases). Trimming took off 4 bases at V and 0 bases at J, with 11 bases between the two ends. Germline V gene data show CDR1 as SGHNT and CDR2 as YYREEE (reference sequence). This CDR3 is 14 amino acids long. The chain's CDR3 is CASSSGSSSYEQYF. The DNA of the CDR3 is TGTGCCAGCAGCAGCGGGTCTAGCTCCTACGAGCAGTACTTC.

In this sample, this clonotype turned up a few times. This chain links TRBV28 with TRBJ2-1; D ambiguous. Trimming shortened V by 0 bases and J by 7 bases, and 4 bases separated the two germline ends. This CDR3 comprises 12 residues. The germline CDR1 and CDR2 sequences are MDHEN and SYDVKM. CDR3: CASSLWTNEQFF. The CDR3 DNA follows: TGTGCCAGCAGTTTATGGACAAATGAGCAGTTCTTC.

This sequence joins TRBV30 and TRBJ1-1; D possibly corresponds to TRBD1 (5 bases). The V and J ends lost 0 bases and 3 bases respectively, with 8 bases between them. The CDR3 is made up of 13 amino acids. From germline, CDR1 is GTSNPN and CDR2 SVGIG (reference sequence). The CDR3 DNA follows: TGTGCCTGGAGTGTACTGGGGCACACTGAAGCTTTCTTT. Its translation: CAWSVLGHTEAFF.

In this sample, this clonotype turned up many times. This sequence joins TRBV7-9 and TRBJ1-4, with unresolved D. Looked up from germline, CDR1 is SEHNR and CDR2 is FQNEAQ (reference sequence). The CDR3 covers 15 residues. Trimming took 5 bases from V and 4 from J, leaving 14 bases between them. The CDR3 spells CASSPRPVINEKLFF. In DNA form, the CDR3 reads TGTGCCAGCAGCCCCCGACCGGTCATTAATGAAAAACTGTTTTTT.